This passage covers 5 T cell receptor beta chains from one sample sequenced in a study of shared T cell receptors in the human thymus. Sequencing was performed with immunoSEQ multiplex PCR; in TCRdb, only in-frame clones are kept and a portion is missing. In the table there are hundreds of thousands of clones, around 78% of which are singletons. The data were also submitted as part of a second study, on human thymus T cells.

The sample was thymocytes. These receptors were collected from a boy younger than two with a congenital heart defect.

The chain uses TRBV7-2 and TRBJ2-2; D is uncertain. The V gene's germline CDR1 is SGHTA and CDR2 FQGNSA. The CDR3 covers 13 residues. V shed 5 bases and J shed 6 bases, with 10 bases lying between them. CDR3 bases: TGTGCCAGCAGCCCGGGTGTGTCCGGGGAGCTGTTTTTT. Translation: CASSPGVSGELFF.

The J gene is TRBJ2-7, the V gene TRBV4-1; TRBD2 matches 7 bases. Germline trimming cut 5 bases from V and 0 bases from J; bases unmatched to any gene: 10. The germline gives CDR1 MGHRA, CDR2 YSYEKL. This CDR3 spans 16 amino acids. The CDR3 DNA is TGCGCCAGCAGCGCCCGTGTGGCGGGAGACTCCTACGAGCAGTACTTC. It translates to CASSARVAGDSYEQYF.

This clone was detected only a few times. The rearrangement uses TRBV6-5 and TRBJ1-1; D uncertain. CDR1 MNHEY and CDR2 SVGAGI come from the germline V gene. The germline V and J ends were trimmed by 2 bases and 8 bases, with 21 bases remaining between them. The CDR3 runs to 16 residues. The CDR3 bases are TGTGCCAGCAGTTACCTCCTCGGAGGAACCCTAGTCGAAGCTTTCTTT. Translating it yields CASSYLLGGTLVEAFF.

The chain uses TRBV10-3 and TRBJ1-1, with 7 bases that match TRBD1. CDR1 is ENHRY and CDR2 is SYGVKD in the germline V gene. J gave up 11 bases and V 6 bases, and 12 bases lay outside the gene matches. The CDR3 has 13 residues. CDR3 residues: CAIRTKDRVWAFF. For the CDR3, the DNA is TGTGCCATCAGGACAAAAGACAGGGTCTGGGCTTTCTTT.

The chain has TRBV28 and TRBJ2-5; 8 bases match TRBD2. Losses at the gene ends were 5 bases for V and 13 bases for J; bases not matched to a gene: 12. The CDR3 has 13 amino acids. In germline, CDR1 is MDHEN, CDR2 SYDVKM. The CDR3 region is CASSPSGREDRYF. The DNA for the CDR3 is TGTGCCAGCAGTCCCTCAGGGCGGGAGGATAGGTACTTC.